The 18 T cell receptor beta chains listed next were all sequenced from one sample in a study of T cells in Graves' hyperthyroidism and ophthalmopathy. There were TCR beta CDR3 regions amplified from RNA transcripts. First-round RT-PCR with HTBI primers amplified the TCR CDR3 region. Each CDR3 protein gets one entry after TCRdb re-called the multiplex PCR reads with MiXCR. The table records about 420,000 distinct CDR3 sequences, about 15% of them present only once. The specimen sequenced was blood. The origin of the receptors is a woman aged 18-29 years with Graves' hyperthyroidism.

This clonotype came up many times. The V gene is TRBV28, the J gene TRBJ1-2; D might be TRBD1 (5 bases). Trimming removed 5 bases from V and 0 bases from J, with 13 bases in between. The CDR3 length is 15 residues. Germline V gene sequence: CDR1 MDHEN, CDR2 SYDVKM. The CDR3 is CASSPRPTANYGYTF. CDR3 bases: TGTGCCAGCAGTCCCCGTCCGACAGCTAACTATGGCTACACCTTC.

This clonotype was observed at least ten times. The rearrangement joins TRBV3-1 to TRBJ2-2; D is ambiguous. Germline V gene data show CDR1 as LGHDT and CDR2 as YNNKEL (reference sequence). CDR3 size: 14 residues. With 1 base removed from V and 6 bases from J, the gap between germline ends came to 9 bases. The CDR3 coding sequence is TGTGCCAGCAGCCAAGGGGGAAGGCCCGGGGAGCTGTTTTTT. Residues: CASSQGGRPGELFF. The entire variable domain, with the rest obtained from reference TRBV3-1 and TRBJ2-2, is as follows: DTAVSQTPKYLVTQMGNDKSIKCEQNLGHDTMYWYKQDSKKFLKIMFSYNNKELIINETVPNRFSPKSPDKAHLNLHINSLELGDSAVYFCASSQGGRPGELFFGEGSRLTVL.

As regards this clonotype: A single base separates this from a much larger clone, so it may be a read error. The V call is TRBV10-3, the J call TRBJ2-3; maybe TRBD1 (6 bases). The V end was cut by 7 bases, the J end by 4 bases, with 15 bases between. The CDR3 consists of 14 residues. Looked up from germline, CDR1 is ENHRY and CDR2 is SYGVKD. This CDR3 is CAITPVQGADTQYF. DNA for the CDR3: TGTGCCATCACCCCGGTACAGGGTGCAGATACGCAGTATTTT.

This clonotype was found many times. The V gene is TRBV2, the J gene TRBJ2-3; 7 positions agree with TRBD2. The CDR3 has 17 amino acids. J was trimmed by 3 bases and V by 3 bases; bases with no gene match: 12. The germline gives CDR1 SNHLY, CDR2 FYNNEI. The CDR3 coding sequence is TGTGCCAGCAGTGAGGGACGTTGGCTAGCGGTTACAGATACGCAGTATTTT. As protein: CASSEGRWLAVTDTQYF.

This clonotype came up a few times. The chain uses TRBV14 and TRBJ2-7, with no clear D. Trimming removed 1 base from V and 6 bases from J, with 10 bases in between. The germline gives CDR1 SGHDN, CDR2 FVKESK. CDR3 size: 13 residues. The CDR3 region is CASSQVVSSEQYF. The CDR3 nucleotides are TGTGCCAGCAGCCAAGTGGTCAGCTCCGAGCAGTACTTC.

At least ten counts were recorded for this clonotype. This CDR3 is CAISESTGGHGYTF. The CDR3 coding sequence is TGTGCCATCAGTGAGTCGACAGGGGGCCATGGCTACACCTTC. The chain carries TRBV10-3 and TRBJ1-2; TRBD1 matches 10 bases. J was trimmed by 6 bases and V by 0 bases; bases with no gene match: 1. The length of the CDR3 is 14 residues. Per the germline V gene, CDR1 is ENHRY and CDR2 is SYGVKD.

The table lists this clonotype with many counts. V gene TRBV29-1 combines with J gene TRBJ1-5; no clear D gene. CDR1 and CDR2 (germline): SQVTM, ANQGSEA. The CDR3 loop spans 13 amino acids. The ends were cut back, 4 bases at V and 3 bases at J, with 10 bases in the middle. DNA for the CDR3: TGCAGCGTTGCTTGGCAGGACAATCAGCCCCAGCATTTT. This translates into CSVAWQDNQPQHF.

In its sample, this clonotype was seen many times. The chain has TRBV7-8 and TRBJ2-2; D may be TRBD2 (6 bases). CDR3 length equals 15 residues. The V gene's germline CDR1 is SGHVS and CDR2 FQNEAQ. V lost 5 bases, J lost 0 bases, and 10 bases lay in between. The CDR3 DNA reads TGTGCCAGCAGCGCGAGCGGGTCGAACACCGGGGAGCTGTTTTTT. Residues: CASSASGSNTGELFF.

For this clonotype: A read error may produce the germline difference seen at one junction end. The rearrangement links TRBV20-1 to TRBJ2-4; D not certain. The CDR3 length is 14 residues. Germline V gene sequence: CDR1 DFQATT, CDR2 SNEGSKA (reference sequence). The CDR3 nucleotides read TGCAGTGCTAGAGGACAATTAAAAGGAAACACTCAGTACTTC. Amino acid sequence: CSARGQLKGNTQYF.

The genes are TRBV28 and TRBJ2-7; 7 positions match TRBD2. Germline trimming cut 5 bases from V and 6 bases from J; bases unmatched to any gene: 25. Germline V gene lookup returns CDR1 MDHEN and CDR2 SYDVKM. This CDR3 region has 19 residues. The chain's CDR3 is CASSEAQGTREGPPLEQYF. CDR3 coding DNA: TGTGCCAGCAGTGAAGCGCAGGGTACGAGGGAGGGCCCCCCTCTCGAGCAGTACTTC.

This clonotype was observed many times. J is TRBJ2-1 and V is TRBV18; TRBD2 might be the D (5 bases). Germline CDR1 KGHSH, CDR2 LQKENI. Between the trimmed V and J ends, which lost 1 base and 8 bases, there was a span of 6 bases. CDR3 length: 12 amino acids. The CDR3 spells CASSPRTYEQFF. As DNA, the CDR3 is TGTGCCAGCTCACCACGGACTTATGAGCAGTTCTTC.

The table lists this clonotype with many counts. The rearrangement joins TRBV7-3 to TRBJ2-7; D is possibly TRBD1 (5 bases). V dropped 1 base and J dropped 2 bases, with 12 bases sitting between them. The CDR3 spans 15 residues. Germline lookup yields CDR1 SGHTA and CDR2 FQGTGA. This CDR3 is CASSLSPGQPYEQYF. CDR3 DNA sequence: TGTGCCAGCAGCTTAAGTCCCGGACAACCCTACGAGCAGTACTTC.

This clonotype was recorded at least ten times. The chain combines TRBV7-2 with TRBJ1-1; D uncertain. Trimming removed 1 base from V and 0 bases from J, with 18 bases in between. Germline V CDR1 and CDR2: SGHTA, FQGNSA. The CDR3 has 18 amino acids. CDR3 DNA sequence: TGTGCCAGCAGCTTAGGGACCAGGAGATCTTACATGAACACTGAAGCTTTCTTT. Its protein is CASSLGTRRSYMNTEAFF.

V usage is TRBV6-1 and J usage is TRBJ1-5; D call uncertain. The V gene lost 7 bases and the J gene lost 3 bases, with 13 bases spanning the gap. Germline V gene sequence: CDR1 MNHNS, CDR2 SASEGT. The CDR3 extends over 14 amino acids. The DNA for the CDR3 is TGTGCCAGCACCCCCGGGCAGCTCAATCAGCCCCAGCATTTT. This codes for CASTPGQLNQPQHF.

DNA for the CDR3: TGTGCCAGCAGCCCGCTGGGGGGGGGAGGAAACACCATATATTTT. Its translation: CASSPLGGGGNTIYF. The chain joins TRBV3-1 to TRBJ1-3, with a tentative D call TRBD1 (5 bases). V lost 4 bases and J 4 bases, leaving 14 bases between the germline ends. The CDR3 contains 15 residues. The germline CDR1 and CDR2 sequences are LGHDT and YNNKEL (reference sequence).

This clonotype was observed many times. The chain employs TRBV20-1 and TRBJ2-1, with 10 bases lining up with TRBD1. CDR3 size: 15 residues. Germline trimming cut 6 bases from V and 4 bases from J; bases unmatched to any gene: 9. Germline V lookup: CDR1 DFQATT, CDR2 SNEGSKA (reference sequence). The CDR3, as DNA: TGCAGTGCGGAACTCCGGGACAGGGGATACAATGAGCAGTTCTTC. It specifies CSAELRDRGYNEQFF.

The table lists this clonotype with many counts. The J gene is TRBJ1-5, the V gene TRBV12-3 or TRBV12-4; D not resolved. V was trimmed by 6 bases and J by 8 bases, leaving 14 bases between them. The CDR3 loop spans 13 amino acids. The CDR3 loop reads CASRKDAGKPQHF. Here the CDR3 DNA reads TGTGCCAGCAGGAAGGACGCGGGAAAGCCCCAGCATTTT.

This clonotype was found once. The CDR3 protein is CASSQMGQGHEQYF. The CDR3 DNA is TGTGCCAGCAGCCAGATGGGACAGGGTCACGAGCAGTACTTC. The V gene is TRBV3-1, the J gene TRBJ2-7; 9 bases line up with TRBD1. Unmatched junction bases numbered 5, after V lost 3 bases and J lost 5 bases. The germline V gene has CDR1 LGHDT and CDR2 YNNKEL (reference sequence). The CDR3 contains 14 residues.